This T cell receptor beta chain stems from a study of spatial heterogeneity in lung cancer. Using its own MiXCR run on the 5' RACE reads, TCRdb lists one record per CDR3 protein. Here the sample spans approximately 44,000 distinct CDR3 sequences, roughly an eighth being singletons. This clonotype was counted many times. Time point noted: sample taken at primary tumor resection. In each case, whole RNA from tumor, nontumor lung or frozen PBMC was sequenced unsorted. The sample in question was PBMCs, obtained at surgery. The source of this sequence is a male donor with early-stage non-small cell lung cancer.

In nucleotides, the CDR3 is TGTGCCAGCAGCCCCCCGGGACAGCGAGATGAAAAACTGTTTTTT. This gives the protein CASSPPGQRDEKLFF. The gene calls are TRBV3-1 and TRBJ1-4, with 7 bases that match TRBD1. V was pared by 4 bases and J by 6 bases, with 8 bases of the junction left unmatched. The germline V gene has CDR1 LGHDT and CDR2 YNNKEL (reference sequence). This CDR3 spans 15 amino acids.